These 28 T cell receptor beta chains came from one sample sequenced in a study of T cells after yellow fever vaccination (dated by TCRdb to about 2019). Preparation of the library involved 5' RACE. TCRdb lists the instrument as Illumina HiSeq 2500. The public reads were reprocessed in TCRdb via fastp at Q25 and MiXCR, keeping in-frame beta chains. CDR3 protein duplicates are merged, each entry listing the most common genes and DNA. The sample yields some 400,000 distinct CDR3 sequences; 6.2% were counted once. Approximately 16% of the sample is held by the ten biggest clonotypes. Interpreted using the paper, the treatment or condition label stands for: live attenuated yellow fever vaccine strain. The input for sequencing was PBMCs, taken 5 days after the yellow fever booster vaccination. Receptors were obtained from a man aged 30-40 years who received the YFV17D yellow fever vaccine.

The sample holds many counts of this clonotype. V is TRBV5-6 and J is TRBJ1-2; 7 bases agree with TRBD1. The ends lost 0 bases at V and 5 bases at J; junction bases unmatched: 13. The germline V gene has CDR1 SGHDT and CDR2 YYEEEE. The length of the CDR3 is 17 residues. CDR3: CASSLEAGGQRSYGYTF. As DNA, the CDR3 is TGTGCCAGCAGCTTGGAGGCCGGGGGACAGAGATCTTATGGCTACACCTTC.

Ten or more counts support this clonotype. The V call is TRBV5-1, the J call TRBJ2-1; TRBD1 might be the D (5 bases). V lost 6 bases, J lost 7 bases, and 14 bases lay in between. This CDR3 has 13 residues. Germline CDR1 and CDR2: SGHRS and YFSETQ. The CDR3 loop reads CASKLQAGNEQFF. The CDR3 DNA reads as TGCGCCAGCAAGTTACAGGCCGGAAATGAGCAGTTCTTC.

The table lists this clonotype with a few counts. This chain links TRBV15 with TRBJ2-7; TRBD2 aligns across 8 bases. V lost 0 bases and J lost 5; bases outside the gene matches: 12. CDR1 and CDR2 (germline): LNHNV, YYDKDF (reference sequence). This CDR3 spans 17 amino acids. This CDR3 is CATSRDWGIAGLDEQYF. DNA for the CDR3: TGTGCCACCAGCAGAGATTGGGGCATAGCGGGACTGGACGAGCAGTACTTC.

This clonotype has just a few counts. The rearrangement links TRBV12-3 or TRBV12-4 to TRBJ1-5; D uncertain. Between the trimmed V and J ends, which lost 5 bases and 3 bases, there was a span of 11 bases. The CDR3 totals 14 residues. The CDR3 DNA follows: TGTGCCAGCAGTCCACCGGGCGACAATCAGCCCCAGCATTTT. Protein sequence: CASSPPGDNQPQHF.

The chain recombines TRBV6-5 with TRBJ2-7, with 7 nucleotides matching TRBD1. CDR3 size: 14 residues. The V and J ends lost 2 bases and 3 bases, in that order; junction bases with no gene match: 4. Germline CDR1 is MNHEY and CDR2 is SVGAGI. The CDR3 nucleotides read TGTGCCAGCAGTTACCGGACAGGTTTCTACGAGCAGTACTTC. It specifies CASSYRTGFYEQYF.

DNA for the CDR3: TGCAGTGCTAGAGGTGCCCAGGGTCCCGGGGAGCTGTTTTTT. Protein sequence: CSARGAQGPGELFF. V usage is TRBV20-1 and J usage is TRBJ2-2, with a possible D match to TRBD1 (5 bases). The CDR3 loop spans 14 amino acids. CDR1 is DFQATT and CDR2 is SNEGSKA in the germline V gene (reference sequence). Trimming pared 1 base from V and 6 bases from J, leaving 12 bases between.

V usage is TRBV5-4 and J usage is TRBJ2-7; 7 bases are a match to TRBD1. Germline trimming cut 2 bases from V and 4 bases from J; bases unmatched to any gene: 9. The CDR3 length is 15 residues. CDR1 SGHNT and CDR2 YYREEE come from the germline V gene (reference sequence). DNA for the CDR3: TGTGCCAGCAGCTTACCGGGACAGAACTTTTACGAGCAGTACTTC. Translation: CASSLPGQNFYEQYF.

The V and J genes are TRBV7-9 and TRBJ1-5, with TRBD1 as a possible D gene (5 bases). The CDR3 has 14 amino acids. The V and J ends lost 1 base and 6 bases respectively, with 10 bases between them. The germline V gene encodes CDR1 SEHNR and CDR2 FQNEAQ (reference sequence). The CDR3: CASSLGQGSQPQHF. The CDR3 bases are TGTGCCAGCAGCTTAGGGCAGGGAAGTCAGCCCCAGCATTTT.

This clonotype was seen more than once but under ten times. This chain uses TRBV10-1 with TRBJ2-2, with TRBD1 matching over 9 bases. The J segment lost 1 base and the V segment lost 6 bases, leaving 3 bases of the junction unmatched. This CDR3 has 15 residues. Germline values: CDR1 WNHNN, CDR2 SYGVQD (reference sequence). DNA of the CDR3: TGCGCCAGCAGCCGGGACAGGGTGAACACCGGGGAGCTGTTTTTT. Its translation: CASSRDRVNTGELFF.

This clonotype was recorded at least ten times. The CDR3 DNA reads TGTGCCAGCAGCTTCCCCCGGGGGGGTAGCGGGACCCCATCAGATACGCAGTATTTT. As protein: CASSFPRGGSGTPSDTQYF. The gene calls are TRBV11-1 and TRBJ2-3; 8 nucleotides agree with TRBD2. The germline V gene encodes CDR1 SGHAT and CDR2 FQDESV (reference sequence). The CDR3 runs to 19 residues. Trimming removed 3 bases from V and 4 bases from J; junction bases left unmatched: 18.

The chain links TRBV14 to TRBJ1-1; 8 positions match TRBD1. Unmatched junction bases numbered 9, after V lost 4 bases and J lost 5 bases. This CDR3 spans 15 amino acids. Germline V gene sequence: CDR1 SGHDN, CDR2 FVKESK. The CDR3 DNA sequence: TGTGCCAGCAGCCCTACAGCAGGGGGCCGAACTGAAGCTTTCTTT. Protein: CASSPTAGGRTEAFF.

This clonotype was seen ten or more times. This sequence joins TRBV20-1 and TRBJ2-7; TRBD2 agrees at 10 bases. V dropped 4 bases and J dropped 2; count of bases not matched to a gene: 2. The CDR3 is 13 amino acids. Germline assignment: CDR1 DFQATT and CDR2 SNEGSKA (reference sequence). CDR3 protein: CSAKLAGAYEQYF. The CDR3 bases are TGCAGTGCTAAGCTAGCGGGAGCCTACGAGCAGTACTTC.

In its sample, this clonotype was seen a few times. The CDR3 DNA reads TGTGCCAGCAGCCCTCCGGGGGCGAAGAACGAGCAGTACTTC. The encoded protein is CASSPPGAKNEQYF. The chain links TRBV6-1 to TRBJ2-7, with D perhaps assigned TRBD1 or TRBD2 (6 bases each). The germline gives CDR1 MNHNS, CDR2 SASEGT. The CDR3 is made up of 14 amino acids. V was pared by 6 bases and J by 5 bases, with 17 bases between.

The sample holds a few counts of this clonotype. The chain couples TRBV10-3 to TRBJ2-1; 9 bases agree with TRBD1. With 6 bases clipped from V and 2 bases from J, the junction kept 5 bases outside the gene matches. Per the germline V gene, CDR1 is ENHRY and CDR2 is SYGVKD. The CDR3 has 15 residues. The CDR3 DNA reads TGTGCCATCAGGGGGGGACAGGGCACCTACAATGAGCAGTTCTTC. Encoded protein: CAIRGGQGTYNEQFF.

With respect to this clonotype: This may be a read error: a much more frequent sequence differs by one nucleotide. The V call is TRBV24-1, the J call TRBJ2-1; no clear D. The germline V gene encodes CDR1 KGHDR and CDR2 SFDVKD. The CDR3 spans 15 residues. V dropped 9 bases and J dropped 7 bases, with 21 bases sitting between them. Here the CDR3 reads CATHSVTGNGNEQFF. The CDR3 DNA is TGTGCCACCCATTCCGTGACTGGGAATGGGAATGAGCAGTTCTTC.

This clonotype was counted a few times. This chain uses TRBV12-3 or TRBV12-4 with TRBJ2-7; TRBD2 might be the D (6 bases). CDR3 length: 15 residues. Trimming removed 4 bases at V and 2 bases at J, with 15 bases between. CDR3 sequence: CASSYNPGDPYEQYF. In DNA form, the CDR3 reads TGTGCCAGCAGTTATAATCCGGGAGACCCCTACGAGCAGTACTTC.

This clonotype was detected ten times or more. CDR3 loop: CASSLRSGGSYEQYF. The CDR3 nucleotides are TGCGCCAGCAGCCTCCGGTCCGGGGGCTCCTACGAGCAGTACTTC. V and J are TRBV4-3 and TRBJ2-7, with D tentatively TRBD2 (6 bases). The CDR3 covers 15 residues. Germline V gene sequence: CDR1 LGHNA, CDR2 YSLEER. Trimming shortened V by 4 bases and J by 0 bases, and 13 bases separated the two germline ends.

A word on this clonotype: This may come from a read error, since a much larger clone is one base off. The rearrangement uses TRBV20-1 and TRBJ2-1, with unresolved D. This CDR3 spans 11 amino acids. Germline lookup yields CDR1 DFQATT and CDR2 SNEGSKA (reference sequence). V was cut by 5 bases and J by 8 bases, with 10 bases left in between. Here the CDR3 DNA reads TGCAGTGCTGATGTTAGGTATGAGCAGTTCTTC. This codes for CSADVRYEQFF.

This clonotype was observed a handful of times. CDR3 sequence reads: CASSHVTGTGDNEQFF. The CDR3 region has the DNA TGTGCCAGCAGCCATGTTACTGGGACAGGGGACAATGAGCAGTTCTTC. This sequence joins TRBV4-2 and TRBJ2-1; the match to TRBD1 covers 10 bases. This CDR3 is built from 16 residues. The V segment lost 3 bases and the J segment 5 bases; nucleotides outside the gene matches: 7. From germline, CDR1 is LGHNA and CDR2 YNFKEQ.

This clonotype was counted at least ten times. The J gene is TRBJ2-6, the V gene TRBV5-1; 7 bases agree with TRBD2. The CDR3 has 16 amino acids. J was trimmed by 4 bases and V by 0 bases; bases with no gene match: 4. The germline gives CDR1 SGHRS, CDR2 YFSETQ. CDR3 residues: CASSLGSGPGANVLTF. The CDR3 DNA follows: TGCGCCAGCAGCTTGGGTAGCGGGCCCGGGGCCAACGTCCTGACTTTC.

This clonotype was seen at least ten times. V and J are TRBV7-6 and TRBJ2-2; D is unresolved. This CDR3 is 15 amino acids long. Trimming removed 6 bases at V and 5 bases at J, with 16 bases between. Germline lookup yields CDR1 SGHVS and CDR2 FNYEAQ. The DNA of the CDR3 is TGTGCCAGCAGTCCCGGGCTTCCGAGTACCGGGGAGCTGTTTTTT. Translation: CASSPGLPSTGELFF.

This clonotype was observed many times. The V and J genes are TRBV6-2 or TRBV6-3 and TRBJ2-7; TRBD2 aligns across 7 bases. The V gene end was trimmed by 7 bases and the J gene end by 3 bases; junction bases not matched to a gene: 0. CDR1 MNHEY and CDR2 SVGEGT come from the germline V gene. This CDR3 contains 11 residues. The CDR3 DNA sequence: TGTGCCAGCAAGCGGGGCTACGAGCAGTACTTC. This codes for CASKRGYEQYF.

This clonotype was picked up many times. The chain employs TRBV14 and TRBJ2-7; a weak D match, TRBD2 (6 bases). The germline V and J ends were trimmed by 0 bases and 0 bases, with 12 bases remaining between them. The germline CDR1 and CDR2 sequences are SGHDN and FVKESK. CDR3 length: 16 residues. CDR3 region: CASSQDPGLGSYEQYF. The CDR3 DNA follows: TGTGCCAGCAGCCAAGATCCGGGACTGGGCTCCTACGAGCAGTACTTC.

This clonotype came up a few times. CDR3 DNA: TGCGCCAGCAGCCAAATTCGGGGGGGCCAGTCCTACGAGCAGTACTTC. This sequence encodes CASSQIRGGQSYEQYF. This sequence joins TRBV4-3 and TRBJ2-7; 8 bases agree with TRBD2. The CDR3 spans 16 residues. V shed 2 bases, J shed 1 base, and the junction held 7 bases outside the gene matches. In germline, CDR1 is LGHNA, CDR2 YSLEER.

Notes on this clonotype: Just one base apart from a much larger clone, this may be a read error. In DNA, the CDR3 is TGCTGTGCTAGAGATCTGGGGGGCGATGGTGGTGAGCAGTTCTTC. Translated: CCARDLGGDGGEQFF. This chain joins TRBV20-1 and TRBJ2-1; D assignment may be TRBD1 or TRBD2 (6 bases each). Germline V lookup: CDR1 DFQATT, CDR2 SNEGSKA (reference sequence). The CDR3 is made up of 15 amino acids.

This clonotype has more than one count but fewer than ten. This rearrangement joins TRBV9 to TRBJ1-5; 8 bases agree with TRBD1. This CDR3 spans 14 amino acids. Losses at the gene ends were 3 bases for V and 6 bases for J; bases not matched to a gene: 5. Germline CDR1 reads SGDLS; CDR2 reads YYNGEE. DNA of the CDR3: TGTGCCAGCAGCGCCGGGACAGGAGTTCAGCCCCAGCATTTT. Translating gives CASSAGTGVQPQHF. The full variable domain, its missing parts supplied by reference TRBV9 and TRBJ1-5, is DSGVTQTPKHLITATGQRVTLRCSPRSGDLSVYWYQQSLDQGLQFLIQYYNGEERAKGNILERFSAQQFPDLHSELNLSSLELGDSALYFCASSAGTGVQPQHFGDGTRLSIL.

This clonotype was detected ten times or more. The rearrangement joins TRBV7-2 to TRBJ2-3; D is undetermined. Trimming pared 3 bases from V and 2 bases from J, leaving 9 bases between. CDR1 is SGHTA and CDR2 is FQGNSA in the germline V gene. This CDR3 region has 14 residues. The CDR3 DNA sequence: TGTGCCAGCAGCTTTGGCGGTGCCACAGATACGCAGTATTTT. Translation gives CASSFGGATDTQYF.

In this sample, this clonotype turned up a few times. The chain recombines TRBV7-2 with TRBJ2-7; D unclear. The V and J ends lost 5 bases and 4 bases respectively, with 12 bases between them. The germline V gene has CDR1 SGHTA and CDR2 FQGNSA. The CDR3 contains 13 residues. CDR3: CASSATSRYEQYF. In DNA, the CDR3 is TGTGCCAGCAGCGCTACCAGTCGGTACGAGCAGTACTTC.